What follows is one TCR beta chain and its context. Its cognate antigen is unknown. V gave up 0 bases and J gave up 0 bases, with 14 bases separating them. Germline V gene data show CDR1 as LNHNV and CDR2 as YYDKDF (reference sequence). The CDR3 extends over 17 amino acids. Data came from immunoSEQ multiplex PCR; TCRdb stores just in-frame clones and leaves some out. The data show roughly 46,000 clones, approximately 85% seen once. The data originate from a study of PD-L1 blockade in urothelial cancer. Described time point: peripheral blood 6 weeks after treatment start. Sampling of each patient yielded between 1 and 8 specimens, collected pretreatment and on-treatment. Study-wide points: Pretreatment clonality of the blood TCR repertoire below the median was predictive of superior survival. At the 3-week point, tumor-associated blood clones expanded more in durable-benefit patients.

The sample here was PBMCs, taken around atezolizumab (anti-PD-L1) treatment. The rearrangement joins TRBV15 to TRBJ2-5; possible D gene TRBD2, 7 bases. The TCR was taken from a man over 45 with urothelial cancer. CDR3 protein: CATSRDLFGGHQETQYF. The CDR3 DNA is TGTGCCACCAGCAGAGATCTCTTCGGGGGGCACCAAGAGACCCAGTACTTC. Combining the CDR3 with reference TRBV15 and TRBJ2-5 gives the whole variable domain DAMVIQNPRYQVTQFGKPVTLSCSQTLNHNVMYWYQQKSSQAPKLLFHYYDKDFNNEADTPDNFQSRRPNTSFCFLDIRSPGLGDTAMYLCATSRDLFGGHQETQYFGPGTRLLVL.